This T cell receptor beta chain emerged from a study of PD-1 blockade in classical Hodgkin lymphoma. General observations from the study: A significant rise in TCR diversity by C4D1 was seen for CD4+ but not CD8+ cells.

Only in-frame clones appear in the TCRdb table, and some are missing; sequencing was by immunoSEQ multiplex PCR. The sample holds over 85,000 clones; about nine tenths are singletons and the top ten take 2.5% to 3.5%. Time point: cycle 4 day 1 (C4D1), after six to seven weeks of nivolumab. Each and every patient relapsed after autologous stem cell transplantation, and patients got differing brentuximab vedotin exposure. In the case of this clone: What it binds is not known.

The receptor's source is a human donor with classical Hodgkin lymphoma. This specimen consisted of peripheral blood mononuclear cells (PBMCs), obtained before the fourth cycle of nivolumab.

The chain's CDR3 is CAWRDLGRGGSYEQYF. The CDR3 nucleotides are TGTGCCTGGAGGGACCTCGGGCGGGGGGGCTCCTACGAGCAGTACTTC. The V and J genes are TRBV30 and TRBJ2-7; 9 nucleotides match TRBD2. Germline-derived CDR1 and CDR2 are GTSNPN and SVGIG (reference sequence). This CDR3 is 16 amino acids long. With 3 bases clipped from V and 0 bases from J, the junction kept 9 bases outside the gene matches.